This T cell receptor (beta chain) was sequenced for a study of T cells in Graves' hyperthyroidism and ophthalmopathy. Across the study: The initial diagnosis was the point when peripheral blood was collected, ahead of any treatment.

The TCR beta CDR3 regions underwent amplification using RNA transcripts as the source. HTBI primers were the set used in a first-round RT-PCR of the TCR CDR3. MiXCR was run by TCRdb on the multiplex PCR reads, yielding one entry per CDR3 protein. The table has 750,000 to 900,000 distinct CDR3 sequences, more than 30% seen once. CDR1 is ENHRY and CDR2 is SYGVKD in the germline V gene. V was cut by 3 bases and J by 5 bases, with 13 bases left in between. This CDR3 is 14 amino acids long. The receptor was isolated from a man between 18 and 35 years old with Graves' hyperthyroidism. This chain joins TRBV10-3 and TRBJ2-5; D uncertain. Sequencing was performed on blood. This CDR3 reads CAISEHSVVETQYF. CDR3 DNA: TGTGCCATCAGTGAACATTCTGTGGTGGAGACCCAGTACTTC.